These 21 T cell receptor beta chains share one sample of origin, sequenced in a study of patients and donors after allogeneic stem cell transplantation. Via MiXCR, TCRdb re-called the RT-PCR reads, giving one row per CDR3 protein. Here the sample spans roughly 960,000 distinct CDR3 sequences, about 20% being singletons. The specimen sequenced was blood, either unsorted or a sorted T cell fraction (not recorded which). The receptor set was obtained from a human donor who was either an allogeneic HSCT recipient or a stem cell or donor lymphocyte infusion donor (not recorded which). It is not recorded whose cells these are; they may come from a transplant donor.

This clonotype has more than one count but fewer than ten. This CDR3 is CASSPRTAVFPSSYEQYF. CDR3 sequence (DNA): TGTGCCAGCAGCCCGAGGACAGCGGTTTTTCCGAGCTCCTACGAGCAGTACTTC. The chain couples TRBV11-1 to TRBJ2-7, with D perhaps matching TRBD1 (6 bases). Per germline, CDR1 SGHAT and CDR2 FQDESV (reference sequence). The CDR3 contains 18 residues. V lost 5 bases, J lost 0 bases, and 23 bases lay in between.

Only a few counts were recorded for this clonotype. This chain connects TRBV9 to TRBJ2-3, with a tentative D call TRBD2 (6 bases). Trimming cost V 0 bases and J 0 bases, with 14 bases left between them. The germline CDR1 and CDR2 sequences are SGDLS and YYNGEE. The CDR3 length is 17 residues. The CDR3 loop reads CASSVAGSGPSTDTQYF. CDR3 DNA: TGTGCCAGCAGCGTAGCTGGTAGCGGACCTAGCACAGATACGCAGTATTTT.

This sequence joins TRBV29-1 and TRBJ1-2, with D perhaps TRBD1 (5 bases). This CDR3 region has 14 residues. V lost 5 bases to trimming and J lost 0 bases, with 13 bases between them. Germline CDR1 is SQVTM and CDR2 is ANQGSEA. In DNA form, the CDR3 reads TGCAGCGTTACCGGGGCAGCAACTAACTATGGCTACACCTTC. Its translation is CSVTGAATNYGYTF.

This clonotype appeared a few times. This chain joins TRBV27 and TRBJ2-3, with unresolved D. The CDR3 extends over 15 amino acids. CDR1 MNHEY and CDR2 SMNVEV come from the germline V gene (reference sequence). Trimming took off 1 base at V and 2 bases at J, with 10 bases between the two ends. CDR3 region: CASSLFPELTDTQYF. Here the CDR3 DNA reads TGTGCCAGCAGTTTATTTCCGGAACTCACAGATACGCAGTATTTT.

The CDR3 coding sequence is TGTGCCACCAGCAGAGTGGGGTCCTCACCCCTCTCCTACGAGCAGTACTTC. This codes for CATSRVGSSPLSYEQYF. The V call is TRBV15, the J call TRBJ2-7; no definite D call. Trimming removed 1 base at V and 0 bases at J, with 16 bases between. This CDR3 region has 17 residues. The germline V gene encodes CDR1 LNHNV and CDR2 YYDKDF (reference sequence).

V and J are TRBV12-5 and TRBJ2-3; 7 bases are a match to TRBD1. V lost 3 bases to trimming and J lost 2 bases; unmatched junction nucleotides: 2. Germline lookup yields CDR1 LGHNT and CDR2 FRNRAP. The CDR3 extends over 14 amino acids. The CDR3 here is CASGLGQATDTQYF. DNA for the CDR3: TGTGCTAGTGGTTTAGGACAGGCCACAGATACGCAGTATTTT. The full variable domain, completed using reference TRBV12-5 and TRBJ2-3, is DARVTQTPRHKVTEMGQEVTMRCQPILGHNTVFWYRQTMMQGLELLAYFRNRAPLDDSGMPKDRFSAEMPDATLATLKIQPSEPRDSAVYFCASGLGQATDTQYFGPGTRLTVL.

In this sample, this clonotype turned up a few times. The rearrangement uses TRBV15 and TRBJ2-2, with D unclear. V lost 0 bases and J 2 bases, leaving 4 bases between the germline ends. The CDR3 consists of 14 residues. Germline V lookup: CDR1 LNHNV, CDR2 YYDKDF (reference sequence). The DNA of the CDR3 is TGTGCCACCAGCAGAGATCACAACACCGGGGAGCTGTTTTTT. It is translated as CATSRDHNTGELFF.

In this sample, this clonotype turned up many times. V is TRBV5-1 and J is TRBJ1-1; tentatively, D is TRBD1 (6 bases). Looked up from germline, CDR1 is SGHRS and CDR2 is YFSETQ. The CDR3 is 14 amino acids. Trimming removed 1 base from V and 4 bases from J, with 11 bases in between. The CDR3 region is CASSLHTGTTEAFF. The CDR3 DNA is TGCGCCAGCAGCTTGCATACAGGGACCACTGAAGCTTTCTTT.

A few counts support this clonotype. V usage is TRBV7-2 and J usage is TRBJ2-2; 7 bases are a match to TRBD1. CDR1 and CDR2 from the germline V gene are SGHTA and FQGNSA. There are 14 residues in the CDR3. The V gene end was trimmed by 5 bases and the J gene end by 4 bases; junction bases not matched to a gene: 4. The CDR3 DNA is TGTGCCAGCAGCGCCCAGGGGGTCACCGGGGAGCTGTTTTTT. It encodes CASSAQGVTGELFF.

Note on this clonotype: This may be a read error: a much more frequent sequence differs by one nucleotide. V gene TRBV5-1 combines with J gene TRBJ1-4, with D tentatively TRBD1 (6 bases). The germline V gene has CDR1 SGHRS and CDR2 YFSETQ. The CDR3 consists of 15 residues. V was trimmed by 4 bases and J by 6 bases, leaving 16 bases between them. This CDR3 reads CASSISGTKDEKLFF. In nucleotides, the CDR3 is TGCGCCAGCAGCATCTCCGGGACAAAAGATGAAAAACTGTTTTTT. The entire variable domain, with the rest obtained from reference TRBV5-1 and TRBJ1-4, is as follows: KAGVTQTPRYLIKTRGQQVTLSCSPISGHRSVSWYQQTPGQGLQFLFEYFSETQRNKGNFPGRFSGRQFSNSRSEMNVSTLELGDSALYLCASSISGTKDEKLFFGSGTQLSVL.

This clonotype was detected only a few times. V gene TRBV20-1 combines with J gene TRBJ2-1, with 7 nucleotides matching TRBD2. The CDR3 length is 13 residues. Germline V lookup: CDR1 DFQATT, CDR2 SNEGSKA (reference sequence). Germline trimming cut 0 bases from V and 7 bases from J; bases unmatched to any gene: 3. CDR3 bases: TGCAGTGCTAGAGATTGGGGAGGGAATGAGCAGTTCTTC. It encodes CSARDWGGNEQFF.

The table lists this clonotype with many counts. V gene TRBV5-1 combines with J gene TRBJ2-3; 7 bases match TRBD2. Per germline, CDR1 SGHRS and CDR2 YFSETQ. After removal of 0 bases from V and 2 bases from J, the junction contained 3 bases not matched to a gene. The CDR3 consists of 15 residues. This CDR3 reads CASSLGLATTDTQYF. The CDR3 DNA follows: TGCGCCAGCAGCTTGGGACTAGCTACCACAGATACGCAGTATTTT.

This clonotype was counted a few times. The rearrangement links TRBV7-2 to TRBJ2-1; TRBD1 is a possible D gene (5 bases). The CDR3 is 13 amino acids. V was trimmed by 2 bases and J by 12 bases, leaving 14 bases between them. The germline V gene has CDR1 SGHTA and CDR2 FQGNSA. The CDR3 spells CASSLQGDHGQFF. As DNA, the CDR3 is TGTGCCAGCAGCTTACAAGGGGATCACGGGCAGTTCTTC. Using reference TRBV7-2 and TRBJ2-1 for the parts outside the CDR3, the full variable domain is GAGVSQSPSNKVTEKGKDVELRCDPISGHTALYWYRQSLGQGLEFLIYFQGNSAPDKSGLPSDRFSAERTGGSVSTLTIQRTQQEDSAVYLCASSLQGDHGQFFGPGTRLTVL.

This clonotype showed up just a few times. The chain recombines TRBV5-1 with TRBJ1-2, with D perhaps matching TRBD1 (5 bases). Germline values: CDR1 SGHRS, CDR2 YFSETQ. The CDR3 covers 13 residues. Trimming left V 1 base short and J 6 bases short, with 10 bases between. CDR3 coding DNA: TGCGCCAGCAGCTTGTTGCAGGGCGATGGCTACACCTTC. Encoded protein: CASSLLQGDGYTF. The full variable domain, rest sourced from reference TRBV5-1 and TRBJ1-2, is KAGVTQTPRYLIKTRGQQVTLSCSPISGHRSVSWYQQTPGQGLQFLFEYFSETQRNKGNFPGRFSGRQFSNSRSEMNVSTLELGDSALYLCASSLLQGDGYTFGSGTRLTVV.

The rearrangement joins TRBV6-1 to TRBJ1-5; unclear D gene. The CDR3 extends over 16 amino acids. From germline, CDR1 is MNHNS and CDR2 SASEGT. Trimming cost V 5 bases and J 6 bases, with 20 bases left between them. For the CDR3, the DNA is TGTGCCAGCAGTCCCAGGAGCTGGATTTCGAGTCAGCCCCAGCATTTT. Translation: CASSPRSWISSQPQHF.

This clonotype was seen a few times. The rearrangement links TRBV5-5 to TRBJ1-1; D is uncertain. V was shortened by 4 bases and J by 1 base, with 8 bases between the two germline ends. CDR3 size: 13 residues. Per the germline V gene, CDR1 is SGHKS and CDR2 is YYEKEE (reference sequence). The CDR3 loop reads CASSPWENTEAFF. The CDR3 DNA reads as TGTGCCAGCAGCCCGTGGGAGAACACTGAAGCTTTCTTT.

This clonotype was observed a few times. This chain links TRBV6-6 with TRBJ1-2; no firm D call. Germline CDR1 and CDR2: MNHNY and SVGAGI (reference sequence). V was cut by 4 bases and J by 4 bases, with 10 bases left in between. This CDR3 is built from 13 residues. The CDR3 here is CASSSTRTYGYTF. The CDR3 region has the DNA TGTGCCAGCAGTTCCACTCGAACCTATGGCTACACCTTC.

V gene TRBV6-1 combines with J gene TRBJ2-2; 7 positions agree with TRBD1. The CDR3 contains 16 residues. The germline V gene encodes CDR1 MNHNS and CDR2 SASEGT. J was trimmed by 5 bases and V by 4 bases; bases with no gene match: 10. For the CDR3, the DNA is TGTGCCAGCAGTGGCTGGGTGGACAGGAGGACCGGGGAGCTGTTTTTT. Protein product: CASSGWVDRRTGELFF.

This clonotype was seen a few times. The J gene is TRBJ2-7, the V gene TRBV27; D possibly corresponds to TRBD1 (6 bases). The V gene's germline CDR1 is MNHEY and CDR2 SMNVEV (reference sequence). This CDR3 is built from 15 residues. V lost 4 bases and J 5 bases, leaving 18 bases between the germline ends. CDR3 coding DNA: TGTGCCAGCAGTTCCGTACCACAGGGTAGTCACGAGCAGTACTTC. Protein sequence: CASSSVPQGSHEQYF.

This clonotype was seen a few times. The chain uses TRBV27 and TRBJ2-1; 9 positions match TRBD1. This CDR3 has 18 amino acids. The J segment lost 4 bases and the V segment lost 1 base, leaving 11 bases of the junction unmatched. CDR1 and CDR2 (germline): MNHEY, SMNVEV (reference sequence). The CDR3 DNA reads TGTGCCAGCAGTTTATTTTTTCGCGGACAGGGGTATTACAATGAGCAGTTCTTC. It yields the protein CASSLFFRGQGYYNEQFF.

This clonotype came up a few times. This rearrangement joins TRBV15 to TRBJ2-7, with TRBD1 matching 12 bases. The germline gives CDR1 LNHNV, CDR2 YYDKDF (reference sequence). The CDR3 spans 13 residues. The trim removed 8 bases at V and 7 bases at J, leaving 6 bases unmatched. CDR3 sequence: CATEGTGGREQYF. CDR3 bases: TGTGCCACCGAGGGGACAGGGGGCCGGGAGCAGTACTTC.